This TCR beta chain was recovered during a study of CD8+ T cells in alopecia areata. Study context: Those treated were given oral tofacitinib at 5 to 10 mg twice daily. Broader study findings: Scalp sample data also include resident alphabeta T cells from normal skin.

This sample's treatment: oral pan-JAK inhibitor, 5-10 mg twice daily. Patients with alopecia areata provided lesional scalp punch biopsies as well as peripheral blood. TCR sequencing used cDNA made by reverse transcription of extracted RNA. Assay used: immunoSEQ multiplex PCR; TCRdb lists only in-frame clones, some missing. The table shows fewer than 110,000 clones, with 86% occurring only once. This clone has a single count. Antigen specificity is unknown. The V end lost 4 bases, the J end lost 3 bases, and 4 bases lay between the germline ends. Germline-derived CDR1 and CDR2 are SGHAT and FQNNGV. The CDR3 covers 11 residues.

This sequence originates from a human donor with alopecia areata. V gene TRBV11-2 combines with J gene TRBJ2-7; D call uncertain. This specimen was CD8+ T cells sorted from blood, taken around week 31, from a patient treated with tofacitinib. In nucleotides, the CDR3 is TGTGCCAGCAGCTCTATCTACGAGCAGTACTTC. Translating gives CASSSIYEQYF.